These T cell receptor beta chains were read from a single sample in a study of T cells after posttransplantation cyclophosphamide. Some clones are missing from TCRdb's copy, which holds only in-frame ones; the method was immunoSEQ multiplex PCR. The sample carries over 15,000 clones, 75% to 90% recorded once. The input for sequencing was PBMCs, taken after allogeneic stem cell transplant with calcineurin inhibitor and methotrexate. Every receptor here comes from a female patient aged 18 to 30 who received an allogeneic stem cell transplant from an unrelated donor, was CMV-positive, and had acute and chronic GVHD. Some T cells may be the graft donor's. The CDR3 runs from the conserved cysteine through the conserved F or W. D genes are given only for firm matches. Rows may omit the clone size; those that give it use once, few, many or a size class.

J	size	D	V	CDR3
TRBJ2-1	NA	NA	TRBV28	CASSPQGLFFNEQFF
TRBJ2-2	once	NA	TRBV6-6	CASSYGGTANTGELFF
TRBJ2-1	NA	TRBD2	TRBV9	CASSASLAGGAFF
TRBJ2-7	few	TRBD1	TRBV10-3	CAISEPDRGLYEQYF
TRBJ1-5	NA	TRBD1	TRBV6-5	CASSDRGNQPQHF
TRBJ1-1	NA	NA	TRBV5-6	CASSFGTGTEAFF
TRBJ2-1	NA	TRBD1	TRBV15	CATSNRDRGVTYNEQFF
TRBJ1-1	NA	NA	TRBV27	CASSPFGGNTEAFF
TRBJ2-1	NA	NA	TRBV2	CASTETGYNEQFF
TRBJ2-1	NA	NA	TRBV25-1	CASSSRQTPYNEQFF
TRBJ2-7	NA	TRBD2	TRBV11-2	CASSSPSSGNMPNEQYF
TRBJ2-7	NA	NA	TRBV5-1	CASSLTTQDSYEQYF
TRBJ2-3	NA	NA	TRBV20-1	CSASRADTQYF
TRBJ1-2	NA	NA	TRBV5-1	CASSLLGAQGYTF
TRBJ1-6	NA	NA	TRBV10-3	CATKPHDRTNSPLHF
TRBJ2-3	NA	TRBD1	TRBV28	CASSTRRDRGTDTQYF
TRBJ2-2	NA	NA	TRBV5-4	CASSFGPRSTGELFF
TRBJ1-6	NA	NA	TRBV5-3	CARSWETLRANSPLHF
TRBJ2-7	once	NA	TRBV5-5	CASSLGPAYEQYF
TRBJ1-1	NA	NA	TRBV7-8	CASSHPRGEAFF
TRBJ2-2	NA	TRBD1	TRBV9	CASSVEGGAAGELFF
TRBJ2-2	NA	TRBD2	TRBV7-9	CASSLLAANTGELFF
TRBJ2-7	NA	NA	TRBV29-1	CSVVRPGAGEQYF
TRBJ2-2	NA	NA	TRBV28	CASSISARTGELFF
TRBJ2-5	NA	TRBD2	TRBV5-1	CASSLEGSGDYQETQYF
TRBJ1-3	NA	TRBD1	TRBV11-3	CASSPGQGPGNTIYF
TRBJ1-5	NA	NA	TRBV19	CASSISGQKLQPQHF
TRBJ2-1	once	TRBD2	TRBV7-2	CASSLRLAGGQFF
TRBJ2-2	NA	TRBD2	TRBV5-4	CASSSTSGRTNTGELFF
TRBJ1-2	NA	NA	TRBV7-9	CASSSSAAATELYGYTF
TRBJ2-1	NA	NA	TRBV19	CASSITEGGGYNEQFF
TRBJ2-7	NA	NA	TRBV18	CASSPPQGIRAYEQYF
TRBJ2-1	NA	TRBD1	TRBV5-4	CASSLSGTGGANEQFF
TRBJ2-6	NA	TRBD1	TRBV19	CASTSGTGPGANVLTF
TRBJ2-2	NA	TRBD2	TRBV11-2	CASSSPSSGPGELFF
TRBJ1-1	NA	NA	TRBV7-6	CASSPFGGRAFF
TRBJ2-6	NA	TRBD1	TRBV28	CASSSGTGSGANVLTF
TRBJ2-7	NA	TRBD2	TRBV10-2	CASSDSLAGGSFSYEQYF
TRBJ2-3	NA	NA	TRBV7-9	CASSLNLWGETDTQYF
TRBJ2-7	NA	NA	TRBV28	CASAGWGESDEQYF
TRBJ2-3	NA	TRBD2	TRBV5-1	CASSSGLAGTDTQYF
TRBJ2-7	NA	NA	TRBV6-6	CAAGPGGAWEQYF
TRBJ1-5	NA	NA	TRBV27	CASSLSRGAPQHF
TRBJ2-7	NA	TRBD1	TRBV4-1	CASSTGQGSYEQYF
TRBJ1-5	NA	NA	TRBV6-6	CASSYGMMEPQHF
TRBJ2-1	NA	NA	TRBV2	CASSSGRSLNEQFF
TRBJ2-7	NA	NA	TRBV7-9	CASSLGSPYEQYF
TRBJ2-1	NA	TRBD2	TRBV25-1	CASSEWEAGGNNEQFF
TRBJ2-7	NA	TRBD2	TRBV19	CASSAKGLAGVGSYEQYF
TRBJ2-5	few	TRBD2	TRBV5-4	CASSSKLAGAGETQYF
TRBJ2-7	NA	TRBD2	TRBV9	CASSVGTSGYEQYF
TRBJ1-3	NA	NA	TRBV4-2	CASNQDMGASGNTIYF
TRBJ2-1	NA	TRBD2	TRBV27	CASSLTSGRLYNEQFF
TRBJ2-7	NA	TRBD2	TRBV19	CASSMLAGAYEQYF
TRBJ2-3	NA	NA	TRBV5-1	CASSRDWTDTQYF